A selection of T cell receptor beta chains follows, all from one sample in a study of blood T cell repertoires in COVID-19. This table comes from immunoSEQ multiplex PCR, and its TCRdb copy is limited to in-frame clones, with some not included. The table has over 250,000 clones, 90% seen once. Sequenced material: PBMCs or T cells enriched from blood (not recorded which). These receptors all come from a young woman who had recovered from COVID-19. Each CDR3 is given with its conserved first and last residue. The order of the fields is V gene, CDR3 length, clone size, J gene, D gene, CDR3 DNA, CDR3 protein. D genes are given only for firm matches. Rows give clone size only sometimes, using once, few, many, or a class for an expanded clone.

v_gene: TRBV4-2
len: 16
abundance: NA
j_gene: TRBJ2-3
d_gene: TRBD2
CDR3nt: TGTGCCAGCAGCCAAGAGGGAGGGAGGCTCTCAGATACGCAGTATTTT
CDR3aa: CASSQEGGRLSDTQYF

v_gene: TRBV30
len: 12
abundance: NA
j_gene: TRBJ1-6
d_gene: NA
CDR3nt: TGTGCCTGGAGTGTACAAACTTCACCCCTCCACTTT
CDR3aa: CAWSVQTSPLHF

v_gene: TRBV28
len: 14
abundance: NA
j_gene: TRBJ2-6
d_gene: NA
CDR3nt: TGTGCCAGCACCGAGATCTCTGGGGCCAACGTCCTGACTTTC
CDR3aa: CASTEISGANVLTF

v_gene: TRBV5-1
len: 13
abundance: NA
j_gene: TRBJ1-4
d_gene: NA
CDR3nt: TGCGCCAGCAGAAGAGCAACTAATGAAAAACTGTTTTTT
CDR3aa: CASRRATNEKLFF

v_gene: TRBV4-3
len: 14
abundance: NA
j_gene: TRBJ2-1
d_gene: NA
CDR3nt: TGCGCCAGCAGCCAAGATTACCAGGGGAATGAGCAGTTCTTC
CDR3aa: CASSQDYQGNEQFF

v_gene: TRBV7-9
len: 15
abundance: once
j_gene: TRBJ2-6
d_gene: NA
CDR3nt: TGTGCCAGCAGCCCGGGTGGCTCTGGGGCCAACGTCCTGACTTTC
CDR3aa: CASSPGGSGANVLTF

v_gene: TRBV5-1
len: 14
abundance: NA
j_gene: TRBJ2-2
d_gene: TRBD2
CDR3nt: TGCGCCAGCAGTATGAGCGGGAGATCCGGGGAGCTGTTTTTT
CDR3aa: CASSMSGRSGELFF

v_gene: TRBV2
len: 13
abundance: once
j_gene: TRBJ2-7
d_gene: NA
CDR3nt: TGTGCCAGCAGTGCGGCAGGGCACTACGAGCAGTACTTC
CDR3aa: CASSAAGHYEQYF

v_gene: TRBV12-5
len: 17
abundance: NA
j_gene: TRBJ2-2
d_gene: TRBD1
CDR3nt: TGTGCTAGTGCCGCCTACGGGACAGGGGATTTCGCCGGGGAGCTGTTTTTT
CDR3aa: CASAAYGTGDFAGELFF

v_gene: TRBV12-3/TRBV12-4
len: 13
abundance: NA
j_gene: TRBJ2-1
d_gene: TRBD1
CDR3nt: TGTGCCAGCAGAGCTCAGGGGGTCTCTGAGCAGTTCTTC
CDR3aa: CASRAQGVSEQFF

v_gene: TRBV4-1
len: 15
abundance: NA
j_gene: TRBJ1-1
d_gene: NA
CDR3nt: TGCGCCAGCAGCCAAGAACTAGGCGGAAGACCTGAAGCTTTCTTT
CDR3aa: CASSQELGGRPEAFF

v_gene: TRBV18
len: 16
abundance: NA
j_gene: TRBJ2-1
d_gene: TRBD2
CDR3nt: TGTGCCAGCTCACCCCCGGGACTAGCGGGAGGAAATGAGCAGTTCTTC
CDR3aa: CASSPPGLAGGNEQFF

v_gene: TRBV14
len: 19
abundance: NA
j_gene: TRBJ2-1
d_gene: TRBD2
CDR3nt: TGTGCCAGCAGCCAGCGGGGACTAGCGGGAGGGCGTGCAAGGAATGAGCAGTTCTTC
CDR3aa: CASSQRGLAGGRARNEQFF

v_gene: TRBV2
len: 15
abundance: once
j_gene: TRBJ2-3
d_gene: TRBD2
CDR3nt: TGTGCCAGCGGGGGTCTAGCGGGAGGCACAGATACGCAGTATTTT
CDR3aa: CASGGLAGGTDTQYF

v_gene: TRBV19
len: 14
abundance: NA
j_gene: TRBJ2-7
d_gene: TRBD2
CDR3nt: TGTGCCAGTAGTGTGGGACTAGCGGAATACGAGCAGTACTTC
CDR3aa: CASSVGLAEYEQYF

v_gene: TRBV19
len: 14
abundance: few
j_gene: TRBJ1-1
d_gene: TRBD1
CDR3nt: TGTGCCAGTAGTACCCAGGGGACAGGGGCTGGAGCTTTCTTT
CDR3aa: CASSTQGTGAGAFF

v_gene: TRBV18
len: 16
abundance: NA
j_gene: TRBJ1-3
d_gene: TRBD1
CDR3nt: TGTGCCAGCTCCGATTCGGGACAGGGCTCTGGAAACACCATATATTTT
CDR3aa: CASSDSGQGSGNTIYF

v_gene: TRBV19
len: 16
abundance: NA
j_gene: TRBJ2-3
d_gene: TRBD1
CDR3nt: TGTGCCAGTAGTGCCCAGGGGGCCGGCGGTCGGGATACGCAGTATTTT
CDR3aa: CASSAQGAGGRDTQYF

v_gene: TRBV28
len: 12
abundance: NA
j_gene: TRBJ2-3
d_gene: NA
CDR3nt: TGTGCCAGCAGTTTAAACGGGGATACGCAGTATTTT
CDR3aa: CASSLNGDTQYF

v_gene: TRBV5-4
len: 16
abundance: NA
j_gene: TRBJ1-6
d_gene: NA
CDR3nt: TGTGCCAGCAGCTTGTCGTCAGGAAAGGTTAATTCACCCCTCCACTTT
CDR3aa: CASSLSSGKVNSPLHF

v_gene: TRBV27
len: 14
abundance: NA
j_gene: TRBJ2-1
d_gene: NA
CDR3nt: TGTGCCAGCAGTTTCTCGACTAGTTACAATGAGCAGTTCTTC
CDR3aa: CASSFSTSYNEQFF

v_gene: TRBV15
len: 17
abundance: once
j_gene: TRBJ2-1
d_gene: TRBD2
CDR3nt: TGTGCCACCAGCAGATTCGGGACTAGCGGGAGGGACAATGAGCAGTTCTTC
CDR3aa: CATSRFGTSGRDNEQFF

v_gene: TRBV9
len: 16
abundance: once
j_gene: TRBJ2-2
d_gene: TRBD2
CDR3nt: TGTGCCAGCAGCGACGTAGCGGGAGTCGCCACCGGGGAGCTGTTTTTT
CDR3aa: CASSDVAGVATGELFF

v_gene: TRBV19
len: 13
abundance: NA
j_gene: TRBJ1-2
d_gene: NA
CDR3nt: TGTGCCAGTAGTATGCAGGGATTATCTGGCTACACCTTC
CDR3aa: CASSMQGLSGYTF

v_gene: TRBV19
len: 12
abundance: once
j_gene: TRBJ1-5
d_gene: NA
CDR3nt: TGTGCCAGTAGGACAGTCAATCAGCCCCAGCATTTT
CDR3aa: CASRTVNQPQHF

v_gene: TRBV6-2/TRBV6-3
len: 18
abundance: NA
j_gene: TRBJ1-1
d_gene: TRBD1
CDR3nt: TGTGCCAGCAGTTACCGTACCGGGACAGGGAGCTGGGGCACTGAAGCTTTCTTT
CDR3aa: CASSYRTGTGSWGTEAFF

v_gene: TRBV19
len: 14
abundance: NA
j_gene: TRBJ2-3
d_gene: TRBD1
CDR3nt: TGTGCCAGTAAAGGCAGGGGGCGCCCAGATACGCAGTATTTT
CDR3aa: CASKGRGRPDTQYF

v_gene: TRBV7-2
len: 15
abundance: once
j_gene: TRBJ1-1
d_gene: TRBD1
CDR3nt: TGTGCCAGCAGCTTAGAGAGGGGGCCGGGAACTGAAGCTTTCTTT
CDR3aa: CASSLERGPGTEAFF

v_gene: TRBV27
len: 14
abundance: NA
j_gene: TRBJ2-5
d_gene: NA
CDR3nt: TGTGCCAGCAGTAGGCCAGGATCTGAAGAGACCCAGTACTTC
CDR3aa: CASSRPGSEETQYF

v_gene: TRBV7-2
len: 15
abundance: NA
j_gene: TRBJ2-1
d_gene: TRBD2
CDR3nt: TGTGCCAGCAGACGGGGGGCGGGAGGTAATAATGAGCAGTTCTTC
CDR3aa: CASRRGAGGNNEQFF

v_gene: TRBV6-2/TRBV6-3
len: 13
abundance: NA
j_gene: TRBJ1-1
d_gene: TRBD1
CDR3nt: TGTGCCAGCAGCGACAGGGACAGCACTGAAGCTTTCTTT
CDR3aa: CASSDRDSTEAFF

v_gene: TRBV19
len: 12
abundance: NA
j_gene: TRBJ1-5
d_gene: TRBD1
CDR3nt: TGTGCCAGCGACAGGGGAGGGCAGCCCCAGCATTTT
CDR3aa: CASDRGGQPQHF

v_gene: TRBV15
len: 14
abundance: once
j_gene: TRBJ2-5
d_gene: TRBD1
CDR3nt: TGTGCCACTTGGACAGGGTCAGTGGGGGAGACCCAGTACTTC
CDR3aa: CATWTGSVGETQYF

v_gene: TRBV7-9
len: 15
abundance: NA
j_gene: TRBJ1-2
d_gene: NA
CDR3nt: TGTGCCAGCAGCTTAGAAGGAGGCCCTGACTATGGCTACACCTTC
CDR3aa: CASSLEGGPDYGYTF

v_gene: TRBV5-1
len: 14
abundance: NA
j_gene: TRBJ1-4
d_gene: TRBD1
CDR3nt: TGCGCCAGCAGCCTGACAGGGGCAAATGAAAAACTGTTTTTT
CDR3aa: CASSLTGANEKLFF

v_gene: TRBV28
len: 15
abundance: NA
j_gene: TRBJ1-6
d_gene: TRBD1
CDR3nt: TGTGCCAGCAGTTTAGGACAGGGAGGAGGTTCACCCCTCCACTTT
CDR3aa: CASSLGQGGGSPLHF

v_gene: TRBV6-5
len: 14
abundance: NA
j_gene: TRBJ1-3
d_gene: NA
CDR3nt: TGTGCCAGCCGGGACACCTACTCTGGAAACACCATATATTTT
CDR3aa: CASRDTYSGNTIYF

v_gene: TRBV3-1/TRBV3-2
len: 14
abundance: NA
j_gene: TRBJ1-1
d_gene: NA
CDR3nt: TGTGCCAGCAGCCAAGTGGTACAGGACACTGAAGCTTTCTTT
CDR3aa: CASSQVVQDTEAFF

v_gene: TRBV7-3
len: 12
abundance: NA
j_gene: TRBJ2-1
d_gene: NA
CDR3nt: TGTGCCAGCAGCTTAATGGGGGCGGAGCAGTTCTTC
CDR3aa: CASSLMGAEQFF

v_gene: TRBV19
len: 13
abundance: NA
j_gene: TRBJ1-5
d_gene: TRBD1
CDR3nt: TGTGCCAGTTCAGGACAGGTCAATCAGCCCCAGCATTTT
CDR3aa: CASSGQVNQPQHF

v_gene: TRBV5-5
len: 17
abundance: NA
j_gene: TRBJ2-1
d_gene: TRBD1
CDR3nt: TGTGCCAGCAGCTTGGCCGGGGACAGGGGGCCCCTCGATGAGCAGTTCTTC
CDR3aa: CASSLAGDRGPLDEQFF

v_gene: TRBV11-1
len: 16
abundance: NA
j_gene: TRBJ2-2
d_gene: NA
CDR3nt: TGTGCCAGCAGCTTAGCCCGAGCCCTGAACACCGGGGAGCTGTTTTTT
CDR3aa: CASSLARALNTGELFF

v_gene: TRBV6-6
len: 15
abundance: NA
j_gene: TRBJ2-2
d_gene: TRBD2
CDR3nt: TGTGCCAGCAGTCTAGCGGGGAAGAACACCGGGGAGCTGTTTTTT
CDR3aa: CASSLAGKNTGELFF

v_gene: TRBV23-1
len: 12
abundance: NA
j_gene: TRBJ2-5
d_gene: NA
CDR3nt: TGCGCCAGCTCAGGGGTTGAGGAGACCCAGTACTTC
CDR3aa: CASSGVEETQYF

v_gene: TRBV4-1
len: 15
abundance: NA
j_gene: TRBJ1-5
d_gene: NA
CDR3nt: TGCGCCAGCAGCCAGGGGGCTGTTAGCAATCAGCCCCAGCATTTT
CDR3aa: CASSQGAVSNQPQHF

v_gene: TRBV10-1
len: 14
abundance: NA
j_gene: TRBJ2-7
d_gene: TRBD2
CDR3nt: TGCGCCAGCAGTCCGGGAGGGACCACCTACGAGCAGTACTTC
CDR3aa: CASSPGGTTYEQYF

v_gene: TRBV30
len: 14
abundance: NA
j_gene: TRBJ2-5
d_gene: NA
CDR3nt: TGTGCCTGGGCGAAAGACATACCAAAAGAGACCCAGTACTTC
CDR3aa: CAWAKDIPKETQYF

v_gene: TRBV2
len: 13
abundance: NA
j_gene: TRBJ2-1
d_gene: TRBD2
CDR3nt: TGTGCCAGCAGAGGACTAGGTAGGGATGAGCAGTTCTTC
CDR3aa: CASRGLGRDEQFF

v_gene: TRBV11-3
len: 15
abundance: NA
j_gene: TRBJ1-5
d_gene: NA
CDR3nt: TGTGCCAGCAGCCCGTCCCCGGACACCAATCAGCCCCAGCATTTT
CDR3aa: CASSPSPDTNQPQHF

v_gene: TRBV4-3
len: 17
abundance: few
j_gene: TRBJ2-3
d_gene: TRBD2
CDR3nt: TGCGCCAGCAGCCAAGAGTTGGCGGGAGCGAATACAGATACGCAGTATTTT
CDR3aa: CASSQELAGANTDTQYF

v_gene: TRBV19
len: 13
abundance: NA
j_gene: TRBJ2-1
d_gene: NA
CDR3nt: TGTGCCAGTGGGCGTTCCGACTACAATGAGCAGTTCTTC
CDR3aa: CASGRSDYNEQFF

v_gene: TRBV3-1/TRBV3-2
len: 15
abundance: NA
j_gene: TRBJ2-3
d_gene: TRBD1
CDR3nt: TGTGCCAGCAGCCCATGGACAGGGGGCGAAGATACGCAGTATTTT
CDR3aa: CASSPWTGGEDTQYF

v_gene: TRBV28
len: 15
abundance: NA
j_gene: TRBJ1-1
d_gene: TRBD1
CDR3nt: TGTGCCAGCAGTTCCCCCCAGGGGGCGAACACTGAAGCTTTCTTT
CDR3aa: CASSSPQGANTEAFF